The clone carrying this TCR beta chain was recorded a few times. What it recognizes is unknown. Germline V gives CDR1 ENHRY, CDR2 SYGVKD. This CDR3 comprises 14 residues. With V trimmed by 6 bases and J by 4 bases, 7 bases remained unmatched. The data originate from a study of CD8 T cells in ankylosing spondylitis. Quantitative 5'-RACE with molecular barcodes generated TCR beta libraries. TCRdb re-analysed the 5' RACE reads in MiXCR, keeping a single row per CDR3 protein. The table has 300,000 to 400,000 distinct CDR3 sequences, roughly 15% seen once; the top ten hold 0.9% to 1.2%. General study results and limits: What appeared characteristic of ankylosing spondylitis blood was a TCR beta motif of eight or nine highly homologous variants. From matched ankylosing spondylitis synovial fluid, disease-linked clones were reportedly recovered at significantly enriched levels. Disease-linked clones displayed a CD8+ phenotype and appeared relatively rarely in peripheral blood.

The chain has TRBV10-3 and TRBJ2-5, with 8 positions matching TRBD2. Source material: blood, either unsorted or a sorted T cell fraction (not recorded which). This TCR was sampled from a male donor with ankylosing spondylitis or in good health (not recorded which). CDR3 region: CAIREREFGETQYF. DNA for the CDR3: TGTGCCATCAGAGAGCGGGAGTTCGGAGAGACCCAGTACTTC.